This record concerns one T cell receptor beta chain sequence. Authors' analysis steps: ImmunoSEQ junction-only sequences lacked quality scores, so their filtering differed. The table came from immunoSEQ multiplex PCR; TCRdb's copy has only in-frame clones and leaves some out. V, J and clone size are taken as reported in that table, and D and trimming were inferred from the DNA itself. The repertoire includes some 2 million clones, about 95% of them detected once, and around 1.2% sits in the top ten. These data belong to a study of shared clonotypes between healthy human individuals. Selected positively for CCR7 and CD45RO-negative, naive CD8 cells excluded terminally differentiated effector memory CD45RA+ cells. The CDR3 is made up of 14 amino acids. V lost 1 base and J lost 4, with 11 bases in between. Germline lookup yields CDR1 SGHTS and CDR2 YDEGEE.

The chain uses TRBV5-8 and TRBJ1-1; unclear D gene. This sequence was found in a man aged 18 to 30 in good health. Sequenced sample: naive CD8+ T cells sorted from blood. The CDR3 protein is CASSLRVAGTEAFF. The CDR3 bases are TGTGCCAGCAGCTTGAGGGTTGCGGGCACTGAAGCTTTCTTT.